This note documents a single TCR beta chain sequence. Its specificity is not known. These data are taken from a study of T cell clusters in autoimmune cytopenias. Broader study findings: Functional roles of the in silico T cell clusters still await experimental validation. Healthy donors had about 2.8-fold more exclusive TRB clusters than active autoimmune hepatitis patients.

One tube held mixed TRB-A and TRB-B primer pools for touch-down PCR. TCRdb re-called the multiplex PCR reads and catalogs CDR3 proteins one per entry, DNA excluded. The table for this sample gives around 10,000 distinct CDR3 sequences. TRB amplification used approximately 250 ng of peripheral blood genomic DNA. The CDR3 runs 19 residues. CDR1 and CDR2 from the germline V gene are MNHNY and SVGAGI (reference sequence). The sample was also reused in another study, on T cell repertoires in aging, cancer and after chemotherapy. That work states: Donors were grouped into six age bands spanning 30 or younger through 70 or older. Roughly 8.8 million TCR reads made up the full dataset.

What was sequenced was peripheral blood. The chain carries TRBV6-6 and TRBJ2-1; with no DNA, the TCRdb D assignment of TRBD2 cannot be verified. This sequence was found in a human donor in good health. The CDR3 loop reads CASSYRQGKREPGGNEQFF.